The clone carrying this T cell receptor beta chain came up many times. The antigen remains unidentified. TCR beta CDR3 sequences were amplified from RNA transcripts. HTBI primers were employed in a first-round RT-PCR of the TCR CDR3. TCRdb fed the multiplex PCR reads into MiXCR, producing one record per CDR3 protein. The sample contains 600,000 to 850,000 distinct CDR3 sequences, approximately 19% of which appear only once. The entry originates in a study of T cells in Graves' hyperthyroidism and ophthalmopathy. Study-level results: Researchers found most expanded thyroid clonotypes above 0.001 in blood as well.

This sample holds PBMCs from less than 13 ml fresh peripheral blood. Trimming removed 5 bases from V and 5 bases from J, with 16 bases in between. The germline V gene encodes CDR1 DFQATT and CDR2 SNEGSKA (reference sequence). The CDR3 has 14 amino acids. V is TRBV20-1 and J is TRBJ1-5, with D possibly being TRBD1 (6 bases). The clonotype was recovered from a woman aged 45-60 years with Graves' hyperthyroidism that later progressed to Graves' ophthalmopathy. The sample was blood. CDR3 bases: TGCAGTGCTCTAGAGATGGGGGGCGATCAGCCCCAGCATTTT. It yields the protein CSALEMGGDQPQHF.